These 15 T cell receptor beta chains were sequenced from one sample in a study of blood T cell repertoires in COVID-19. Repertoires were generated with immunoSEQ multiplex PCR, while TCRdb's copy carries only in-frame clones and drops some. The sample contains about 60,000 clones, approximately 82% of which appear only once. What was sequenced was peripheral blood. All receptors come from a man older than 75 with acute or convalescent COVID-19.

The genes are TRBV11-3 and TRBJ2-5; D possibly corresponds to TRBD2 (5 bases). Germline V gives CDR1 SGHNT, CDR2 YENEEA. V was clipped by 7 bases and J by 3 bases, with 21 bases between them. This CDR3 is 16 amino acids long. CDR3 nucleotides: TGTGCCAGCAACTCGCCCGACCAATTGGGAGAAGAGACCCAGTACTTC. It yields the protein CASNSPDQLGEETQYF.

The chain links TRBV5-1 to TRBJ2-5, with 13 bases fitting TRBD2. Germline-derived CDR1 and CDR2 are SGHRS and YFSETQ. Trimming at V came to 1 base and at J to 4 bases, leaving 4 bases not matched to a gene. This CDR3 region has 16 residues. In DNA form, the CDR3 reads TGCGCCAGCAGCTTGCTAACTAGCGGGGGGGCAGAGACCCAGTACTTC. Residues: CASSLLTSGGAETQYF.

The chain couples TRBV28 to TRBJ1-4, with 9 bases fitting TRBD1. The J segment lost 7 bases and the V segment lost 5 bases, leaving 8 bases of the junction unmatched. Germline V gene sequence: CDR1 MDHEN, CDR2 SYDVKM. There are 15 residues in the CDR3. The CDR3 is CASSGTGTGSEKLFF. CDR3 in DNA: TGTGCCAGCAGTGGTACCGGGACAGGGAGTGAAAAACTGTTTTTT.

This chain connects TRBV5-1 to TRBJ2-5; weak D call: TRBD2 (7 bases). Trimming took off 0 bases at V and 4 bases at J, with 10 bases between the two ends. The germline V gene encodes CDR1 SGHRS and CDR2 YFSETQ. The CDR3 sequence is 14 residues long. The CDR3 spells CASSLAGGGETQYF. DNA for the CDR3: TGCGCCAGCAGCTTGGCGGGGGGCGGAGAGACCCAGTACTTC.

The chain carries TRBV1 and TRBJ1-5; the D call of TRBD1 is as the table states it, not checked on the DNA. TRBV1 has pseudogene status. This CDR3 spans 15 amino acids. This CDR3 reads CTSSQTGGRGQPQHF. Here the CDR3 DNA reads TGCACCAGCAGCCAAACAGGGGGCCGAGGTCAGCCCCAGCATTTT.

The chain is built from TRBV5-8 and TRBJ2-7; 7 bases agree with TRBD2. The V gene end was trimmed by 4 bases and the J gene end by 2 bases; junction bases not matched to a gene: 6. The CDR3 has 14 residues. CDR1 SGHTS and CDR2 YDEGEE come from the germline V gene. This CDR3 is CASSTAGVTYEQYF. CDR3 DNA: TGTGCCAGCAGCACCGCGGGGGTAACCTACGAGCAGTACTTC. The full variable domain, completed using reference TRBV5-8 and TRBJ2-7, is EAGVTQSPTHLIKTRGQQATLRCSPISGHTSVYWYQQALGLGLQFLLWYDEGEERNRGNFPPRFSGRQFPNYSSELNVNALELEDSALYLCASSTAGVTYEQYFGPGTRLTVT.

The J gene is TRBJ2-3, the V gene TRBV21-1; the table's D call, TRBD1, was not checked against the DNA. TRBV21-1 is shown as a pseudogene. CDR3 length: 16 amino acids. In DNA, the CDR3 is TGTGCCAGCAGATCCCTCTACCAGGATTTCACAGATACGCAGTATTTT. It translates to CASRSLYQDFTDTQYF.

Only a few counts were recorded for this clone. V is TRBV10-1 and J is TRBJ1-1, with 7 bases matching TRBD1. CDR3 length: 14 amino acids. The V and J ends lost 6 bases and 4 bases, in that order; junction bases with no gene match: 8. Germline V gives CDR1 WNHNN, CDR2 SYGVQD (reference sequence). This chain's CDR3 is CASRRTGSSTEAFF. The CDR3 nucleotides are TGCGCCAGCAGGCGGACAGGTTCTAGCACTGAAGCTTTCTTT.

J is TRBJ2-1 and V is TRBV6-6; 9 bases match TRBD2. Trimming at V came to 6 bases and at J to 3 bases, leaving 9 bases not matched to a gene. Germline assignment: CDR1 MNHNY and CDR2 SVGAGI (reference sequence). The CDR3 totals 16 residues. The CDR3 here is CASRANVAGVYNEQFF. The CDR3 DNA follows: TGTGCCAGCAGAGCAAATGTAGCGGGAGTCTACAATGAGCAGTTCTTC.

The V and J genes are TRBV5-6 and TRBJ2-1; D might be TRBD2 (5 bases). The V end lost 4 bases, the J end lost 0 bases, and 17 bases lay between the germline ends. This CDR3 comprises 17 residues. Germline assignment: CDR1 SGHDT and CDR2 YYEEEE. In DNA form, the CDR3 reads TGTGCCAGCAGCGCAACGCTTAGCGCGAGCTCCTACAATGAGCAGTTCTTC. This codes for CASSATLSASSYNEQFF.

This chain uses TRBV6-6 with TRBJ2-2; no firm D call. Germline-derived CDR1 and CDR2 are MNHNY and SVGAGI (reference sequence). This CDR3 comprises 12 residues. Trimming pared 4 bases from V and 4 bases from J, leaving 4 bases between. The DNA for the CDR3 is TGTGCCAGCAGTTCCGGCACCGGGGAGCTGTTTTTT. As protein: CASSSGTGELFF.

DNA of the CDR3: TGTGCCAGCTCACCCCGGGCGGGAGGGCCCAATGAGCAGTTCTTC. Residues: CASSPRAGGPNEQFF. The chain links TRBV18 to TRBJ2-1; 9 nucleotides match TRBD2. Per the germline V gene, CDR1 is KGHSH and CDR2 is LQKENI. This CDR3 is built from 15 residues. The trim removed 3 bases at V and 6 bases at J, leaving 6 bases unmatched.

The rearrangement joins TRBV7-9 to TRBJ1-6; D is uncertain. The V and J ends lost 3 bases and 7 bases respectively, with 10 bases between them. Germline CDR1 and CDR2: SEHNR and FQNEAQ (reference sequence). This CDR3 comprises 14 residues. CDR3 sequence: CASSFEVGNSPLHF. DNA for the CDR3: TGTGCCAGCAGCTTCGAGGTTGGAAATTCACCCCTCCACTTT.

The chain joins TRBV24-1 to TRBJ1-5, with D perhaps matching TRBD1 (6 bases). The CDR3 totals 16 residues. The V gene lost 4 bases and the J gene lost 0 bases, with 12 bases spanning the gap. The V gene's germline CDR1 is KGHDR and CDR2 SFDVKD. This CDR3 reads CATSEGRGASNQPQHF. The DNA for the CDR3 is TGTGCCACCAGTGAGGGACGGGGGGCTAGCAATCAGCCCCAGCATTTT.

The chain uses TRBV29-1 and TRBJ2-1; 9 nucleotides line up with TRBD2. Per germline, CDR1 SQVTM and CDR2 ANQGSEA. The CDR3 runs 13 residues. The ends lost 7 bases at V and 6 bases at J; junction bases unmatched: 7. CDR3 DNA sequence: TGCAGCGCGCGGGGGGGAGAGAGCAATGAGCAGTTCTTC. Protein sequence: CSARGGESNEQFF.